The source of this T cell receptor (beta chain) is a study of glioma-infiltrating T cells. CDR3 length: 16 amino acids. The V gene end was trimmed by 6 bases and the J gene end by 1 base; junction bases not matched to a gene: 5. CDR1 and CDR2 (germline): MNHNS, SASEGT. Using RNA template, CDR3s of TCR alpha and beta were amplified with iRepertoire arm-PCR. Tissue mRNA or PBMC total RNA, about 90-450 ng, went into one-step reverse transcription and amplification. TCRdb reprocessed the multiplex PCR reads with MiXCR, giving one entry per CDR3 protein. The data show over 140,000 distinct CDR3 sequences, about 39% seen once. Broader study findings: Very few CDR3 sequences were shared between tissue and blood. Tissue-blood divergence was below expectation in non-neoplastic patients, above in gliomas.

This clonotype was detected ten times or more. Its antigen is unknown. The J gene is TRBJ2-7, the V gene TRBV6-1; 14 bases match TRBD2. The TCR was taken from a human donor with low-grade glioma or glioblastoma, undergoing nonglioma brain surgery, or in good health (not recorded which). The sample comprised glioma tissue, nonneoplastic brain tissue, or PBMCs (not recorded which). CDR3 nucleotide sequence: TGTGCCAGCAGGTCCGGGACTAGCGGGGGATCCTACGAGCAGTACTTC. Its protein is CASRSGTSGGSYEQYF.